Following are 19 T cell receptor beta chains from one sample sequenced in a study of blood T cells in healthy people across ages. A sample-barcoded 5' primer and a J-beta primer mix were used in a second PCR of about 7 to 12 cycles. TCRdb fed the 5' RACE reads into MiXCR, producing one record per CDR3 protein. Of some 1.4 million distinct CDR3 sequences in the sample, around two fifths were seen once. The sample taken for sequencing was blood. The receptor set was obtained from a woman under 30 in good health.

The chain employs TRBV4-1 and TRBJ2-1; tentatively, D is TRBD1 (5 bases). Between the trimmed V and J ends, which lost 0 bases and 7 bases, there was a span of 13 bases. The CDR3 sequence is 15 residues long. CDR1 and CDR2 (germline): MGHRA, YSYEKL. CDR3 DNA sequence: TGCGCCAGCAGCCAAGATAACCCAGGGCTGAATGAGCAGTTCTTC. Translating gives CASSQDNPGLNEQFF.

The chain has TRBV4-1 and TRBJ2-3, with 7 bases fitting TRBD2. Germline CDR1 and CDR2: MGHRA and YSYEKL. V was clipped by 0 bases and J by 2 bases; unmatched bases: 8. This CDR3 is 17 amino acids long. CDR3 sequence reads: CASSQDQGAGYTDTQYF. The DNA of the CDR3 is TGCGCCAGCAGCCAAGATCAAGGAGCGGGGTACACAGATACGCAGTATTTT.

This clonotype turned up a few times. CDR3 coding DNA: TGTGCCACCAGCGGGAGGGGGATCGAGGAGCAGTACTTC. This codes for CATSGRGIEEQYF. The V call is TRBV24-1, the J call TRBJ2-7; 8 nucleotides match TRBD2. The CDR3 covers 13 residues. V was pared by 7 bases and J by 7 bases, with 8 bases of the junction left unmatched. Germline V CDR1 and CDR2: KGHDR, SFDVKD.

This clonotype was seen only a few times. V gene TRBV7-2 combines with J gene TRBJ2-7; D is unresolved. Germline V gene data show CDR1 as SGHTA and CDR2 as FQGNSA. The length of the CDR3 is 15 residues. Between the trimmed V and J ends, which lost 5 bases and 6 bases, there was a span of 20 bases. This CDR3 is CASSEDAISLSEQYF. The CDR3, as DNA: TGTGCCAGCAGCGAAGACGCGATCTCTCTCAGCGAGCAGTACTTC.

Note on this clonotype: Being one base from a much bigger clone, this may be a read error. The CDR3 does not close with the conserved phenylalanine or tryptophan, likely indicating a read error. V gene TRBV12-3 or TRBV12-4 combines with J gene TRBJ2-7; tentatively, D is TRBD2 (6 bases). The V and J ends lost 5 bases and 4 bases respectively, with 15 bases between them. The CDR3 covers 14 residues. CDR3 sequence reads: CASSPRDLPYEQYY. The CDR3 DNA reads TGTGCCAGCAGTCCTCGGGACTTACCATACGAGCAGTACTAC.

This clonotype was counted between two and nine times. The rearrangement uses TRBV10-3 and TRBJ2-3; D is perhaps TRBD2 (5 bases). In germline, CDR1 is ENHRY, CDR2 SYGVKD. V was trimmed by 3 bases and J by 3 bases, leaving 16 bases between them. CDR3 length: 16 amino acids. The CDR3 coding sequence is TGTGCCATCAGTGAAATAGGGAGAAAGCAAACAGATACGCAGTATTTT. It is translated as CAISEIGRKQTDTQYF.

V gene TRBV21-1 combines with J gene TRBJ1-4. TRBV21-1 is a pseudogene. The CDR3 spans 14 residues. The CDR3 DNA is TGTGCCTGCGGGGAACAGGCAACTAATGAAAAACTGTTTTTT. This codes for CACGEQATNEKLFF.

The chain carries TRBV10-3 and TRBJ1-2, with no clear D. Trimming stripped 2 bases from V and 7 bases from J, with 11 bases between. The CDR3 is 13 residues long. Germline lookup yields CDR1 ENHRY and CDR2 SYGVKD. Here the CDR3 reads CAISEGDMGGYTF. The CDR3 nucleotides are TGTGCCATCAGTGAGGGGGATATGGGTGGCTACACCTTC.

The rearrangement joins TRBV28 to TRBJ1-2; D is ambiguous. V lost 11 bases, J lost 5 bases, and 15 bases lay in between. The CDR3 covers 12 residues. Per the germline V gene, CDR1 is MDHEN and CDR2 is SYDVKM. The CDR3 sequence is CAAQEGRYGYTF. The DNA of the CDR3 is TGTGCCGCCCAGGAGGGTCGGTATGGCTACACCTTC.

The V and J genes are TRBV7-2 and TRBJ2-3; TRBD2 matches 13 bases. This CDR3 is built from 18 residues. In germline, CDR1 is SGHTA, CDR2 FQGNSA. V was clipped by 7 bases and J by 0 bases; unmatched bases: 10. Written as DNA, the CDR3 is TGTGCCAGCACCGAGGGGACTAGCGGGATCCCGAGCACAGATACGCAGTATTTT. It yields the protein CASTEGTSGIPSTDTQYF.

With regard to this clonotype: An end of the junction does not agree with germline; a read error may underlie this. V is TRBV12-3 or TRBV12-4 and J is TRBJ2-1, with D perhaps matching TRBD2 (7 bases). CDR3 length equals 13 residues. In nucleotides, the CDR3 is TGTGCTAGCAGTTCCGGGGAGGGGGGCGAGCAGTTCTTC. Residues: CASSSGEGGEQFF.

This clonotype was counted many times. The genes are TRBV12-3 or TRBV12-4 and TRBJ2-1, with 8 bases that match TRBD2. The CDR3 has 14 residues. V lost 5 bases and J lost 0; bases outside the gene matches: 0. CDR3 loop: CASSTSGSYNEQFF. CDR3 sequence (DNA): TGTGCCAGCAGTACTAGCGGCTCCTACAATGAGCAGTTCTTC.

This chain uses TRBV11-2 with TRBJ2-5; 9 bases are shared with TRBD2. Germline V gene sequence: CDR1 SGHAT, CDR2 FQNNGV. There are 14 residues in the CDR3. V was clipped by 6 bases and J by 2 bases; unmatched bases: 4. CDR3 nucleotide sequence: TGTGCCAGCAGACGGACTAGCGCACAAGAGACCCAGTACTTC. Residues: CASRRTSAQETQYF.

Concerning this clonotype itself: An end of the junction differs from the germline gene, which may be a read error. This rearrangement joins TRBV12-3 or TRBV12-4 to TRBJ2-5; D tentatively fits TRBD1 or TRBD2 (5 bases each). The CDR3 has 13 amino acids. The CDR3 DNA follows: TGTACCAGCAGTGGGGGAATCCAAGAGACCCAGTACTTC. Translating gives CTSSGGIQETQYF.

The chain links TRBV2 to TRBJ1-5; D not certain. This CDR3 is 14 amino acids long. V was cut by 4 bases and J by 0 bases, with 7 bases left in between. Germline CDR1 and CDR2: SNHLY and FYNNEI. The CDR3 is CASSGAVSNQPQHF. CDR3 sequence (DNA): TGTGCCAGCAGTGGGGCGGTTAGCAATCAGCCCCAGCATTTT.

This clonotype was counted between two and nine times. The J gene is TRBJ2-5, the V gene TRBV3-1; TRBD2 agrees at 14 bases. Looked up from germline, CDR1 is LGHDT and CDR2 is YNNKEL (reference sequence). With 4 bases clipped from V and 4 bases from J, the junction kept 5 bases outside the gene matches. The CDR3 length is 16 residues. CDR3 DNA: TGTGCCAGCAGCCCCCAGACTAGCGGGGGGGGAGAGACCCAGTACTTC. Translation gives CASSPQTSGGGETQYF.

Ten or more counts support this clonotype. V usage is TRBV18 and J usage is TRBJ2-7; D remains ambiguous. CDR3 length equals 12 residues. Germline V gene sequence: CDR1 KGHSH, CDR2 LQKENI. V was cut by 8 bases and J by 4 bases, with 12 bases left in between. The DNA for the CDR3 is TGTGCCAGCAGTCCCACCGATTACGAGCAGTACTTC. Translating gives CASSPTDYEQYF.

The chain couples TRBV24-1 to TRBJ2-1, with 11 bases aligning to TRBD2. Germline CDR1 KGHDR, CDR2 SFDVKD. The CDR3 contains 16 residues. V shed 4 bases, J shed 3 bases, and the junction held 4 bases outside the gene matches. The CDR3 here is CATSDTTSGDYNEQFF. CDR3 sequence (DNA): TGTGCCACCAGTGACACGACTAGCGGGGACTACAATGAGCAGTTCTTC.

This clonotype appeared a few times. The chain uses TRBV25-1 and TRBJ2-7; TRBD2 matches at 13 bases. This CDR3 contains 19 residues. Germline assignment: CDR1 MGHDK and CDR2 SYGVNS. V trimming: 1 base; J trimming: 3 bases; junction bases outside the gene matches: 12. This CDR3 reads CASSEWESGTSGIYYEQYF. In DNA form, the CDR3 reads TGTGCCAGCAGTGAATGGGAGTCCGGGACTAGCGGGATTTACTACGAGCAGTACTTC.